The TCR beta chain described here comes from a study of blood T cell repertoires in COVID-19. For the study at large: Researchers got acute and convalescent COVID-19 samples from the United States, Italy and Spain. PBMCs, B-cell-depleted T cells, or T cells were the source of the cDNA or gDNA that made up the material.

V was shortened by 5 bases and J by 4 bases, with 11 bases between the two germline ends. Germline CDR1 and CDR2: MNHEY and SMNVEV (reference sequence). This CDR3 contains 13 residues. TCRdb's table, derived via immunoSEQ multiplex PCR, lists solely in-frame clones and lacks some. The data hold around 81,000 clones, with 85% to 90% observed a single time. What was sequenced was peripheral blood. The chain employs TRBV27 and TRBJ1-2; maybe TRBD1 (5 bases). This receptor was taken from a woman of 80 years or more with acute or convalescent COVID-19. The CDR3 here is CASSPTQGYGYTF. For the CDR3, the DNA is TGTGCCAGCAGTCCCACCCAGGGCTATGGCTACACCTTC.